The rows below give T cell receptor beta chains drawn from one sample of a study of T cell changes during pregnancy in multiple sclerosis. The data were produced by immunoSEQ multiplex PCR, yet TCRdb's version contains in-frame clones alone and is incomplete. The data contain around 52,000 clones, around nine tenths of them seen just once; the ten biggest clones take up under 5.5%. Material for sequencing was peripheral blood from another person, used as feeder cells. These receptor sequences come from a human donor whose cells served as feeder cells for cultures in a pregnancy study. The CDR3 runs from the conserved cysteine through the conserved F or W. The D gene is left open where the match is weak. Where a row states a size, it is once, few, many or the class of an expanded clone; other rows omit it.

cdr3_nt | cdr3_aa | j_call | v_call | d_call | clone_size
TGCGCCAGCAGCGGGTCAGTCGGAGGACATGGCTACACCTTC | CASSGSVGGHGYTF | TRBJ1-2 | TRBV5-1 | NA | NA
TGTGCCAGCAGCCCTATTAAGAGGGAGGGGGTCTACGAGCAGTACTTC | CASSPIKREGVYEQYF | TRBJ2-7 | TRBV11-2 | NA | once
TGTGCCAGCAACTACCACATCGAAACCGGGGAGCTGTTTTTT | CASNYHIETGELFF | TRBJ2-2 | TRBV7-9 | NA | NA
TGTGCCAGCAGTGGGGAGCACGAGCAGTACTTC | CASSGEHEQYF | TRBJ2-7 | TRBV2 | NA | NA
TGTGCCAGCAGTCCTGGGACTAGCGGATACAATGAGCAGTTCTTC | CASSPGTSGYNEQFF | TRBJ2-1 | TRBV28 | TRBD2 | NA
TGTGCCAGCAACGCGGGGGGCGAATACGAGCAGTACTTC | CASNAGGEYEQYF | TRBJ2-7 | TRBV27 | TRBD2 | NA
TGCGCCAGCAGCCCTCGACTAGCGGGGGGTAAGTTTTACAATGAGCAGTTCTTC | CASSPRLAGGKFYNEQFF | TRBJ2-1 | TRBV4-1 | TRBD2 | NA
TGTGCCAGCAGCCCCTGGACTAGCTACGAGCAGTACTTC | CASSPWTSYEQYF | TRBJ2-7 | TRBV7-3 | TRBD2 | NA
TGTGCCAGTAGTTCCCCTCGACTAGCGGGGGGTTATGGGGCCAACGTCCTGACTTTC | CASSSPRLAGGYGANVLTF | TRBJ2-6 | TRBV19 | TRBD2 | NA
TGTGCCAGCCAGGGACAGGGAACCCCAGAGACCCAGTACTTC | CASQGQGTPETQYF | TRBJ2-5 | TRBV6-6 | TRBD1 | medium-sized
TGTGCCAGCAGCTTAGGCTCAATAGGACAGACCCATGGCTACACCTTC | CASSLGSIGQTHGYTF | TRBJ1-2 | TRBV7-9 | NA | NA
TGTGCCAGCAGCCCCGGGACCGGGGTGTCCGAGCAGTACTTC | CASSPGTGVSEQYF | TRBJ2-7 | TRBV7-9 | NA | few
TGTGCCAGCAGCCCGCCCCCCGCCGGTGAAAAACTGTTTTTT | CASSPPPAGEKLFF | TRBJ1-4 | TRBV7-2 | NA | NA
TGTGCCAGCTCACCACCGCAGTCTTCCGAGCAGTACTTC | CASSPPQSSEQYF | TRBJ2-7 | TRBV18 | NA | NA
TGTGCCAGCAGTTACTCAGGGGAGGCTGAAGCTTTCTTT | CASSYSGEAEAFF | TRBJ1-1 | TRBV6-5 | NA | NA
TGTGCCAGCAGCCATAACCCCTTACGGGGGTACTACCAAGAGACCCAGTACTTC | CASSHNPLRGYYQETQYF | TRBJ2-5 | TRBV27 | NA | NA
TGTGCCAGCTCACCTTGGAGGAGCTCCTATAATTCACCCCTCCACTTT | CASSPWRSSYNSPLHF | TRBJ1-6 | TRBV18 | NA | NA
TGTGCCAGCAGCTCTTTAGCGGCGATCTCCTACAATGAGCAGTTCTTC | CASSSLAAISYNEQFF | TRBJ2-1 | TRBV7-9 | NA | NA
TGTGCCAGCAGTTTACTCACAGATACGCAGTATTTT | CASSLLTDTQYF | TRBJ2-3 | TRBV27 | NA | few
TGTGCCAGCAGCTTACTCCGGGACACTGAAGCTTTCTTT | CASSLLRDTEAFF | TRBJ1-1 | TRBV7-2 | NA | NA
TGTGCCAGCAGCCCAAGGGGATATACGAGGACTAATGAAAAACTGTTTTTT | CASSPRGYTRTNEKLFF | TRBJ1-4 | TRBV11-2 | NA | NA
TGTGCCAGCAGCTTCCGGACAGGAATGGAGACCCAGTACTTC | CASSFRTGMETQYF | TRBJ2-5 | TRBV5-4 | TRBD1 | NA
TGTGCCAGCAGCGAAATCGCTATAGACAGGCTCGGTCAGCCCCAGCATTTT | CASSEIAIDRLGQPQHF | TRBJ1-5 | TRBV21-1 | NA | NA
TGTGCCAGCAGCTTAGTTGGTGGACAGAGTTCCTACGAGCAGTACTTC | CASSLVGGQSSYEQYF | TRBJ2-7 | TRBV7-2 | NA | once
TGTGCCAGCAGCTTAACAGGAGGGACTGAAGCTTTCTTT | CASSLTGGTEAFF | TRBJ1-1 | TRBV7-8 | NA | NA
TGTGCCAGCAGTGCATTGAAAGGACAGGGGGAGAACTATGGCTACACCTTC | CASSALKGQGENYGYTF | TRBJ1-2 | TRBV27 | TRBD1 | once
TGTGCCAGCAGTTTATCTGGGGGCACTAACTATGGCTACACCTTC | CASSLSGGTNYGYTF | TRBJ1-2 | TRBV27 | NA | once
TGTGCCTGGAGCGTTCGGGACGCCGGCACCATATATTTT | CAWSVRDAGTIYF | TRBJ1-3 | TRBV30 | NA | NA
TGTGCCAGCAGTTATGTGGGAAACTCCTACAATGAGCAGTTCTTC | CASSYVGNSYNEQFF | TRBJ2-1 | TRBV6-5 | NA | NA
TGTGCCAGCAGCTCGCGGACTAGCGGGAGGGGTCGTAGTGAGCAGTTCTTC | CASSSRTSGRGRSEQFF | TRBJ2-1 | TRBV11-3 | TRBD2 | NA
TGTGCCAGCAGTGAGGGGGACTTTCCCAATGAGCAGTTCTTC | CASSEGDFPNEQFF | TRBJ2-1 | TRBV6-1 | NA | NA
TGCGCCAGCAGCCAAGCCCCGAGCTCTGGAAACACCATATATTTT | CASSQAPSSGNTIYF | TRBJ1-3 | TRBV4-1 | NA | NA
TGTGCCAGCAGTCCCGACAGGGGGAACACTGAAGCTTTCTTT | CASSPDRGNTEAFF | TRBJ1-1 | TRBV25-1 | TRBD1 | NA
TGTGCCAGCAGCTTAATGGGGCCAAGACAAGCTTTCTTT | CASSLMGPRQAFF | TRBJ1-1 | TRBV7-3 | NA | NA
TGTGCCAGCAGCGTAGAGACCGGGGGGGCAGGAGAGACCCAGTACTTC | CASSVETGGAGETQYF | TRBJ2-5 | TRBV9 | TRBD2 | once
TGCGCCAGCAGCCAAGATGAGCTAGCGGGGGAGAACGGGGAGCTGTTTTTT | CASSQDELAGENGELFF | TRBJ2-2 | TRBV4-3 | TRBD2 | NA
TGTGCCAGCAGCCTAGGGGGCGGGTACACTGAAGCTTTCTTT | CASSLGGGYTEAFF | TRBJ1-1 | TRBV2 | TRBD1 | NA
TGCGCCAGCATTAAAATCGGACTAGCGGGAGTCCTTTACTACGAGCAGTACTTC | CASIKIGLAGVLYYEQYF | TRBJ2-7 | TRBV23-1 | TRBD2 | few
TGTGCCAGCAGTTCCAGACACAGGGGGCAAAGCACAGATACGCAGTATTTT | CASSSRHRGQSTDTQYF | TRBJ2-3 | TRBV27 | TRBD1 | NA
TGTGCCAGCAGGGCGGGGCCCACCGGGGAGCTGTTTTTT | CASRAGPTGELFF | TRBJ2-2 | TRBV7-2 | NA | NA
TGTGCCAGCTCCGACCGCTGGTCCTACAATGAGCAGTTCTTC | CASSDRWSYNEQFF | TRBJ2-1 | TRBV5-8 | NA | NA
TGTGCCAGCAGCTTGGGGGACGGTACTTACGAGCAGTACTTC | CASSLGDGTYEQYF | TRBJ2-7 | TRBV5-6 | NA | NA
TGCGCCAGCAGCCAACGGCAGCGGGCCGGGGAGCTGTTTTTT | CASSQRQRAGELFF | TRBJ2-2 | TRBV4-1 | NA | once
TGTGCCAGCACCCCGCTGCGGAACTATGGCTACACCTTC | CASTPLRNYGYTF | TRBJ1-2 | TRBV5-4 | NA | NA
TGTGCCAGCAGCTTAAACAGGGAGTCCTACGAGCAGTACTTC | CASSLNRESYEQYF | TRBJ2-7 | TRBV7-3 | NA | NA
TGTGCCAGCAGCCTGGAGCCCTTCCGTGGGGTGGACTTC | CASSLEPFRGVDF | TRBJ2-4 | TRBV2 | NA | NA
TGTGCCAGCAGCTGGCGGGGGGACCACTACGAGCAGTACTTC | CASSWRGDHYEQYF | TRBJ2-7 | TRBV5-6 | TRBD2 | NA
TGCGCCAGCAGCCAAAGACAGGGCACTAATGAAAAACTGTTTTTT | CASSQRQGTNEKLFF | TRBJ1-4 | TRBV5-1 | TRBD1 | few